A single sample gave rise to the 10 T cell receptor beta chains below, sequenced in a study of CD8 T cell repertoires and HIV-1 epitope variants. Generated by immunoSEQ multiplex PCR, the TCRdb table keeps only in-frame clones and is missing some. The sample yields about 90,000 clones, roughly four fifths seen once. The sample taken for sequencing was uncultured baseline CD8+ T cells from peripheral blood mononuclear cells (PBMCs). These receptors came from a male donor with HIV.

This sequence joins TRBV7-9 and TRBJ2-7; no clear D. The CDR3 loop spans 12 amino acids. V was trimmed by 5 bases and J by 6 bases, leaving 11 bases between them. Germline V gene data show CDR1 as SEHNR and CDR2 as FQNEAQ (reference sequence). The CDR3: CASSPYTREQYF. CDR3 coding DNA: TGTGCCAGCAGCCCGTACACACGCGAGCAGTACTTC.

This chain joins TRBV9 and TRBJ2-1, with TRBD2 identical over 10 bases. V trimming: 1 base; J trimming: 8 bases; junction bases outside the gene matches: 6. Germline V lookup: CDR1 SGDLS, CDR2 YYNGEE. The CDR3 has 15 amino acids. CDR3 region: CASSVRLAGDHEQFF. In DNA, the CDR3 is TGTGCCAGCAGCGTACGTCTAGCGGGAGACCATGAGCAGTTCTTC.

The chain uses TRBV10-2 and TRBJ2-1, with 7 nucleotides matching TRBD2. Germline V gives CDR1 WSHSY, CDR2 SAAADI. The length of the CDR3 is 12 residues. V gave up 7 bases and J gave up 7 bases; unmatched junction bases: 4. CDR3 amino acids: CASMELANEQFF. The CDR3 DNA is TGCGCCAGCATGGAACTAGCGAATGAGCAGTTCTTC.

This clone occurred a few times. Relative to the germline gene, one junction end is altered; a read error may explain this. J is TRBJ1-1 and V is TRBV28; D remains unclear. CDR1 and CDR2 (germline): MDHEN, SYDVKM. The CDR3 loop spans 10 amino acids. CDR3 coding DNA: TGTGCCAGCAGTCGCCTCCCGAGGATCTTT. It encodes CASSRLPRIF.

This clone was observed a handful of times. An end of the junction differs from the germline gene, which may be a read error. This chain joins TRBV5-1 and TRBJ1-2, with TRBD1 matching over 7 bases. The CDR3 totals 13 residues. Germline V gene data show CDR1 as SGHRS and CDR2 as YFSETQ. The CDR3 nucleotides are TGCGCCAGCACCTTGGACAGGCCGTATGGCTACACCTTC. Its translation is CASTLDRPYGYTF.

This chain joins TRBV29-1 and TRBJ1-1, with D tentatively TRBD1 (5 bases). This CDR3 spans 11 amino acids. The V gene lost 5 bases and the J gene lost 8 bases, with 12 bases spanning the gap. In germline, CDR1 is SQVTM, CDR2 ANQGSEA. CDR3 bases: TGCAGCGTTTATCAGGGAGTCGAAGCTTTCTTT. Amino acid sequence: CSVYQGVEAFF.

This clone appeared once. This rearrangement joins TRBV5-1 to TRBJ1-4, with 7 bases lining up with TRBD1. V shed 0 bases and J 0 bases; nucleotides not matched to a gene: 8. CDR3 length: 18 residues. Germline values: CDR1 SGHRS, CDR2 YFSETQ. The CDR3 loop reads CASSLGTGNGATNEKLFF. The CDR3 coding sequence is TGCGCCAGCAGCTTGGGGACAGGCAATGGTGCAACTAATGAAAAACTGTTTTTT.

This clone has just a few counts. The chain employs TRBV6-6 and TRBJ2-4, with D possibly being TRBD2 (5 bases). CDR1 and CDR2 from the germline V gene are MNHNY and SVGAGI (reference sequence). Trimming left V 4 bases short and J 4 bases short, with 14 bases between. The CDR3 runs 15 residues. DNA for the CDR3: TGTGCCAGCAGTTCGGGAACAGACCGGAAAAACATTCAGTACTTC. Its translation is CASSSGTDRKNIQYF.

The chain combines TRBV6-5 with TRBJ2-1; a possible D gene is TRBD2 (5 bases). The CDR3 loop spans 14 amino acids. V lost 2 bases and J lost 6, with 11 bases in between. Germline V gives CDR1 MNHEY, CDR2 SVGAGI. The CDR3 sequence: CASSYAGVRNEQFF. The CDR3 coding sequence is TGTGCCAGCAGTTACGCCGGGGTCCGCAATGAGCAGTTCTTC.

The chain employs TRBV19 and TRBJ2-1; D tentatively fits TRBD1 or TRBD2 (6 bases each). The CDR3 extends over 15 amino acids. Germline values: CDR1 LNHDA, CDR2 SQIVND (reference sequence). V was trimmed by 3 bases and J by 2 bases, leaving 11 bases between them. The CDR3 DNA reads as TGTGCCAGTAGTATCTGGGGGGCCACCTACAATGAGCAGTTCTTC. This encodes CASSIWGATYNEQFF.